This TCR beta chain is drawn from a study of T cells after yellow fever vaccination. Background on the study: Preparation used SMART-Seq v4 Ultra Low Input for the low-cell-number fractions. Notes on the study in general: Reappearance after the booster was observed for most primary-vaccination clones (roughly 97% CD4, almost 90% CD8). FACS-sorted repertoires might harbor abundant contaminating clonotypes from the bulk population.

Synthesis of TCR cDNA relied on 5'RACE template switching, which attached a universal primer site and UMIs. One entry per CDR3 protein results from TCRdb running MiXCR on the 5' RACE reads. The table lists some 130,000 distinct CDR3 sequences, about 7% of them singletons, with approximately 0.64% in the top ten. With V trimmed by 1 base and J by 0 bases, 16 bases remained unmatched. This CDR3 region has 22 residues. The germline V gene has CDR1 SGHTA and CDR2 FQGTGA. Turning to this clonotype: Its cognate antigen is unknown.

The chain recombines TRBV7-3 with TRBJ2-1; 12 positions match TRBD2. The receptor was derived from a man under 40 who received the YFV17D yellow fever vaccine. The source was CD4+ T cells sorted from PBMCs, collected 10 days after the yellow fever booster vaccination. CDR3 sequence reads: CASSLISTSGRPSTPSYNEQFF. CDR3 in DNA: TGTGCCAGCAGCTTAATATCGACTAGCGGGAGACCCTCTACCCCCTCCTACAATGAGCAGTTCTTC. The entire variable domain, with the rest obtained from reference TRBV7-3 and TRBJ2-1, is as follows: GAGVSQTPSNKVTEKGKYVELRCDPISGHTALYWYRQSLGQGPEFLIYFQGTGAADDSGLPNDRFFAVRPEGSVSTLKIQRTERGDSAVYLCASSLISTSGRPSTPSYNEQFFGPGTRLTVL.